One T cell receptor beta chain is described in this entry. The target of this receptor is not known. No per-base quality is available; no much larger clone lies one base away. This entry belongs to a study of blood T cell repertoires in COVID-19 (dated by TCRdb to 2020 to 2021). Describing the broader study: The collaborator samples originated in the United States, Italy and Spain and spanned the acute and convalescent phases of COVID-19. The material from the prospective study consisted of cDNA or gDNA derived from T cells, B-cell-depleted T cells, or PBMCs. Deeply sampled blood TCRbeta repertoires from subjects exposed to, actively infected with, or recovered from COVID-19 were included in the dataset. The repertoires were released in a freely available public database meant as a resource for research on the immune response to SARS-CoV-2. Samples were obtained from the ongoing ImmuneRACE study (first 160 participants) and from over 1,000 subjects provided by 6 global collaborators. A de-identified subject ID, COVID-19 status, age in years and sex were almost always included in the sample metadata. Where available, HLA class I and class II types were taken from metadata supplied by the sample provider and were not determined by assay-based typing. Summary of the overall study and its limitations: Clinical and demographic metadata were provided uncurated, with the amount varying by source and participant.

The CDR3 contains 17 residues, cysteine and phenylalanine counted. Only the CDR3 portion is preserved as DNA: 51 bases, with reading frame beginning at the first base. From the germline V gene, CDR1 is SGHVS and CDR2 is FNYEAQ. The trim is 1 base for V and 3 bases for J, with a gap of 18 bases between the germline ends. The immunoSEQ Assay, a bias-controlled multiplex PCR, was used to amplify TCRbeta CDR3 regions from genomic DNA. The study's processing was this. The number of nucleated cells in each sample was estimated by amplification of reference gene primers within the assay. Sequence reads were collapsed and filtered to measure the absolute abundance of every unique TCRbeta CDR3 rearrangement. Productive Simpson clonality was computed per sample as the square root of Simpson's diversity index over productive rearrangements. Held by TCRdb, this immuneACCESS table contains in-frame sequences only and omits some clones. Under half of the omission traces to an unresolved V gene where checked; the cause of the rest is unknown. The V and J calls and clone size come from that table; D and trimming were worked out from the DNA. The sample includes 200,000 to 250,000 clones, with 87% observed a single time. The ten biggest clones cover around 12% of the sample.

Another Seattle source contributed samples from volunteer blood donors who had recovered from COVID-19. Each collaborating institution followed its own protocols to collect whole blood in K2EDTA tubes. For TCRbeta analysis, collaborators shipped samples as frozen whole blood, isolated PBMCs, or DNA extracted from either of those sample types. The V gene is TRBV7-6 and the J gene is TRBJ1-1; TRBD1 could be the D gene, as 5 bases match. The clonotype comes from a young woman who had recovered from COVID-19. What was sequenced was peripheral blood. The nucleotides are TGTGCCAGCAGCTTAGAGGGATCCGGGGGAGTCGACACTGAAGCTTTCTTT. This is translated as CASSLEGSGGVDTEAFF.